This T cell receptor beta chain was retrieved from a study of cytomegalovirus exposure and HLA in healthy donors. Looking at the study overall: The 100 million to 140 million unique TCR beta sequences, from roughly 170 million T cells, were found by an earlier analysis.

CDR3 length: 11 residues. The germline V and J ends were trimmed by 4 bases and 4 bases, with 5 bases remaining between them. CDR1 and CDR2 (germline): SNHLY, FYNNEI. PCR involved 60 Vbeta and 13 Jbeta primers. Sequenced by immunoSEQ multiplex PCR; TCRdb stores in-frame clones only, minus some. The sample yields approximately 51,000 clones, around 85% seen once. As regards this clone: As yet, its antigen is unknown.

Study results and caveats: On later analysis, the bulk of CMV-associated TCR beta chains appeared to be HLA-restricted. Follow-up analysis later connected one missense variant in DCLRE1C with trimming of TCR beta V- and J-genes.

The receptor was isolated from a boy aged 5-17 years in good health and CMV-seropositive. Sequenced material: PBMCs. V gene TRBV2 combines with J gene TRBJ2-7; D not resolved. CDR3 sequence reads: CASSGGYEQYF. In DNA, the CDR3 is TGTGCCAGCAGTGGCGGTTACGAGCAGTACTTC.